The 4 T cell receptor beta chains listed next were all sequenced from one sample in a study of T cells expressing NK-cell markers. Each CDR3 protein gets one entry in TCRdb, which reprocessed the 5' RACE reads and gives no DNA. Its table lists hundreds of thousands of distinct CDR3 sequences. Sample: blood T cells: a sorted CD56 or NKG2C T cell subset, CD4+ or CD8+ T cells, or bulk PBMC T cells (not recorded which). Source of these receptors: a man aged 18 to 69 in good health.

The chain combines TRBV3-1 with TRBJ2-1. The CDR3 runs to 15 residues. Germline CDR1 LGHDT, CDR2 YNNKEL (reference sequence). The CDR3: CASSQGTATYNEQFF.

The chain uses TRBV6-1 and TRBJ2-7; absent DNA, TCRdb's TRBD2 call cannot be checked. Germline CDR1 and CDR2: MNHNS and SASEGT. The CDR3 runs 14 residues. The CDR3 sequence: CASSSGTSWTEQYF.

The rearrangement joins TRBV16 to TRBJ1-2; checking the TCRdb D call of TRBD1 is not possible without DNA. The CDR3 has 14 residues. Germline CDR1 KGHSY, CDR2 FQNENV. The CDR3 spells CASSQSRTDYGYTF.

CDR3 protein: CASSFVTSGGGEQYF. J is TRBJ2-7 and V is TRBV6-5; TCRdb picks TRBD2, but there is no DNA to check that call. This CDR3 spans 15 amino acids. Germline CDR1 reads MNHEY; CDR2 reads SVGAGI.